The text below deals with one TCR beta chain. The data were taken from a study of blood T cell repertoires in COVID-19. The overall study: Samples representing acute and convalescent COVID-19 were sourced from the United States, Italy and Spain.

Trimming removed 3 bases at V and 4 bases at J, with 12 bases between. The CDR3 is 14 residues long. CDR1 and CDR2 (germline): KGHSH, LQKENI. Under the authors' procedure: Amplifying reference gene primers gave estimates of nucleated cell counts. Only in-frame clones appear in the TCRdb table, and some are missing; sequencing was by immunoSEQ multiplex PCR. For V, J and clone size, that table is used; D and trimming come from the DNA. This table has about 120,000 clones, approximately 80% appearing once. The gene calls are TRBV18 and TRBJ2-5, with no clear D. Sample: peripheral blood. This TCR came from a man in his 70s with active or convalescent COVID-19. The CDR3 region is CASSPSSLRETQYF. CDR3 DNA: TGTGCCAGCTCACCGTCGTCCCTTCGAGAGACCCAGTACTTC. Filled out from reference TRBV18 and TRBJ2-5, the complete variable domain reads NAGVMQNPRHLVRRRGQEARLRCSPMKGHSHVYWYRQLPEEGLKFMVYLQKENIIDESGMPKERFSAEFPKEGPSILRIQQVVRGDSAAYFCASSPSSLRETQYFGPGTRLLVL.